This T cell receptor (beta chain) was identified in a study of technical replicates of blood from several donors. Sequencing used immunoSEQ multiplex PCR; TCRdb keeps in-frame clones, though not all of them. The table includes about 72,000 clones, approximately 92% detected once. Germline-derived CDR1 and CDR2 are KGHSH and LQKENI. V lost 3 bases to trimming and J lost 1 base, with 12 bases between them. The CDR3 spans 16 residues. The chain joins TRBV18 to TRBJ2-2; perhaps TRBD1 as D (7 bases). Sequencing was done on a sample of T cells isolated from PBMCs. The TCR was taken from a human donor in good health. The CDR3 DNA reads TGTGCCAGCTCACCTCAGGGGGGCGTGAACACCGGGGAGCTGTTTTTT. Translation: CASSPQGGVNTGELFF.